The TCR beta chain under discussion was sequenced for a study of graft-versus-host responses after intestinal transplantation. Overall study context: The whole recipient group had anti-thymocyte globulin induction followed by tacrolimus and steroids for three to four years.

Details on this clone: The target antigen is unknown.

Assay used: immunoSEQ multiplex PCR; TCRdb lists only in-frame clones, some missing. The table lists tens of thousands of clones, about nine tenths of them singletons. From germline, CDR1 is SEHNR and CDR2 FQNEAQ (reference sequence). CDR3 length: 16 residues. V was cut by 1 base and J by 0 bases, with 11 bases left in between. This rearrangement joins TRBV7-9 to TRBJ2-3; maybe TRBD2 (6 bases). The sample consisted of unstimulated CD4+ T cells sorted from spleen or lymph node cells, taken before transplant. The source is a human donor who was the organ donor for an intestinal transplant. CDR3 in amino acids: CASSLGAGASTDTQYF. For the CDR3, the DNA is TGTGCCAGCAGCTTAGGAGCGGGTGCTAGCACAGATACGCAGTATTTT.